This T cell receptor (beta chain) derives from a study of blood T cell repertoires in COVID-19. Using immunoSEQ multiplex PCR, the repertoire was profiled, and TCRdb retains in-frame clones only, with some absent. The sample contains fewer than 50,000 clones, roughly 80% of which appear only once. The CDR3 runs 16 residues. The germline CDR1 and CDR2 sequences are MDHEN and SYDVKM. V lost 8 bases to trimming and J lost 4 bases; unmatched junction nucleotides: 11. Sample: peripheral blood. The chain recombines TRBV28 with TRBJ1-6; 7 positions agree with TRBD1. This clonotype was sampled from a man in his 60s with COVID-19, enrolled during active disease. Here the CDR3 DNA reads TGTGCCAGCGTCTCTAGGCCAGGGGGTTATAATTCACCCCTCCACTTT. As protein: CASVSRPGGYNSPLHF.